These 16 T cell receptor beta chains share one sample of origin, sequenced in a study of blood T cell repertoires in COVID-19. The method was immunoSEQ multiplex PCR; TCRdb's version includes in-frame clones alone and lacks a portion of them. The sample records around 180,000 clones, 70% to 90% being singletons. Sequencing was done on a sample of peripheral blood. The receptors derive from a man aged 40-55 years with active or convalescent COVID-19.

The rearrangement joins TRBV2 to TRBJ1-2; a possible D gene is TRBD1 (6 bases). The CDR3 loop spans 14 amino acids. The ends were cut back, 8 bases at V and 4 bases at J, with 17 bases in the middle. Germline loops: CDR1 SNHLY, CDR2 FYNNEI. In nucleotides, the CDR3 is TGTGCCAGCGGAACAGGGCCCTTTGGCTATGGCTACACCTTC. The encoded protein is CASGTGPFGYGYTF.

The chain uses TRBV11-2 and TRBJ2-1; TRBD1 agrees at 10 bases. The CDR3 loop spans 15 amino acids. Germline values: CDR1 SGHAT, CDR2 FQNNGV. Trimming removed 6 bases from V and 5 bases from J; junction bases left unmatched: 7. CDR3 region: CASRPGGQGNNEQFF. The CDR3 bases are TGTGCCAGCAGACCAGGGGGACAGGGGAACAATGAGCAGTTCTTC.

The table lists this clone with a count of one. This chain connects TRBV11-2 to TRBJ1-2; the match to TRBD1 covers 7 bases. The germline V gene has CDR1 SGHAT and CDR2 FQNNGV. With V trimmed by 5 bases and J by 11 bases, 14 bases remained unmatched. CDR3 size: 14 residues. CDR3 residues: CASSPSYRGRGYTF. The CDR3 nucleotides read TGTGCCAGCAGCCCCTCCTACAGGGGCCGAGGGTACACCTTC.

The chain uses TRBV5-1 and TRBJ2-1; TRBD1 aligns across 10 bases. The CDR3 covers 20 residues. The trim removed 2 bases at V and 0 bases at J, leaving 14 bases unmatched. Germline lookup yields CDR1 SGHRS and CDR2 YFSETQ. CDR3 DNA: TGCGCCAGCAGCTTTCTGGTGGGACAGGGGCGTATGAGCTCCTACAATGAGCAGTTCTTC. It encodes CASSFLVGQGRMSSYNEQFF.

The DNA of the CDR3 is TGCGCCAGCACCTCGGGGGTCTACGAGCAGTACTTC. Its protein is CASTSGVYEQYF. The rearrangement links TRBV10-1 to TRBJ2-7, with TRBD2 as a possible D gene (6 bases). V was cut by 7 bases and J by 3 bases, with 10 bases left in between. This CDR3 comprises 12 residues. The germline CDR1 and CDR2 sequences are WNHNN and SYGVQD (reference sequence).

This sequence joins TRBV5-4 and TRBJ1-1; perhaps TRBD1 as D (6 bases). The ends were cut back, 2 bases at V and 3 bases at J, with 17 bases in the middle. This CDR3 is built from 16 residues. Per the germline V gene, CDR1 is SGHNT and CDR2 is YYREEE (reference sequence). The CDR3 coding sequence is TGTGCCAGCAGCTTCAATCGTGGACAGACTCACACTGAAGCTTTCTTT. The encoded protein is CASSFNRGQTHTEAFF.

The genes are TRBV14 and TRBJ1-2; TRBD1 matches at 7 bases. The CDR3 contains 17 residues. Germline loops: CDR1 SGHDN, CDR2 FVKESK. V trimming: 0 bases; J trimming: 1 base; junction bases outside the gene matches: 8. CDR3: CASSQDVQGISNYGYTF. DNA for the CDR3: TGTGCCAGCAGCCAAGATGTACAGGGGATCAGTAACTATGGCTACACCTTC.

In DNA, the CDR3 is TGTGCCAGCAGTTTTGGGGGGACAGGGAACACTGAAGCTTTCTTT. It yields the protein CASSFGGTGNTEAFF. The chain uses TRBV6-5 and TRBJ1-1; 8 bases match TRBD1. The CDR3 contains 15 residues. CDR1 and CDR2 from the germline V gene are MNHEY and SVGAGI. V dropped 4 bases and J dropped 1; count of bases not matched to a gene: 5.

The chain employs TRBV28 and TRBJ2-7, with D possibly matching TRBD2 (6 bases). There are 12 residues in the CDR3. Trimming shortened V by 6 bases and J by 3 bases, and 9 bases separated the two germline ends. Germline assignment: CDR1 MDHEN and CDR2 SYDVKM. The DNA of the CDR3 is TGTGCCAGCAGCGGGGGAATCTACGAGCAGTACTTC. It specifies CASSGGIYEQYF.

V is TRBV10-2 and J is TRBJ2-2, with D perhaps TRBD2 (6 bases). The ends were cut back, 2 bases at V and 2 bases at J, with 12 bases in the middle. The V gene's germline CDR1 is WSHSY and CDR2 SAAADI. CDR3 size: 16 residues. DNA for the CDR3: TGCGCCAGCAGTGAGACTAGCAGACTTAACACCGGGGAGCTGTTTTTT. It yields the protein CASSETSRLNTGELFF.

This rearrangement joins TRBV10-3 to TRBJ1-5; D gene unclear. The CDR3 is made up of 13 amino acids. CDR1 and CDR2 from the germline V gene are ENHRY and SYGVKD. Trimming removed 3 bases at V and 8 bases at J, with 11 bases between. CDR3 protein: CAISERWGEPQHF. DNA for the CDR3: TGTGCCATCAGTGAACGTTGGGGAGAGCCCCAGCATTTT.

CDR3 sequence (DNA): TGCGCCAGCAGCTTGTATAGCAGCCCGGAAAACACCATATATTTT. Its translation is CASSLYSSPENTIYF. J is TRBJ1-3 and V is TRBV5-1, with unresolved D. CDR1 is SGHRS and CDR2 is YFSETQ in the germline V gene. The CDR3 spans 15 residues. Trimming stripped 1 base from V and 6 bases from J, with 14 bases between.

The chain has TRBV5-5 and TRBJ1-2; D gene ambiguous. The CDR3 totals 15 residues. Germline CDR1 and CDR2: SGHKS and YYEKEE (reference sequence). The V end lost 4 bases, the J end lost 2 bases, and 15 bases lay between the germline ends. CDR3 bases: TGTGCCAGCAGCCCCTCGCTTGGCCAGAACTATGGCTACACCTTC. This sequence encodes CASSPSLGQNYGYTF.

This clone was picked up one time. Here the CDR3 reads CSVRSGLSGENYGYTF. The CDR3, as DNA: TGCAGCGTTCGGAGTGGGTTATCAGGGGAAAACTATGGCTACACCTTC. This rearrangement joins TRBV29-1 to TRBJ1-2; maybe TRBD1 (6 bases). This CDR3 spans 16 amino acids. Per the germline V gene, CDR1 is SQVTM and CDR2 is ANQGSEA. V lost 5 bases and J lost 2, with 21 bases in between.

The J gene is TRBJ2-3, the V gene TRBV5-1, with a weak D call TRBD2 (6 bases). This CDR3 comprises 13 residues. The V end lost 6 bases, the J end lost 3 bases, and 11 bases lay between the germline ends. The germline gives CDR1 SGHRS, CDR2 YFSETQ. The CDR3 bases are TGCGCCAGCAAAAACGCGGGGACAGATACGCAGTATTTT. Protein product: CASKNAGTDTQYF.

The V and J genes are TRBV4-1 and TRBJ2-1, with 10 positions matching TRBD1. V trimming: 4 bases; J trimming: 15 bases; junction bases outside the gene matches: 3. This CDR3 is 11 amino acids long. The V gene's germline CDR1 is MGHRA and CDR2 YSYEKL. CDR3 nucleotides: TGCGCCAGCAGCCGGGGACAGGGGCTGTTCTTC. Residues: CASSRGQGLFF.